This T cell receptor (beta chain) is drawn from a study of cytomegalovirus exposure and HLA in healthy donors. Study findings and constraints: A prior analysis recorded that most TCR beta V segments were productive about 87% or about 30% of the time. When a later analysis was performed, an Asian-associated ancestry cluster reportedly had fewer N-insertions than the roughly 640-donor mean. A later examination showed that TCR association rates differed by HLA locus, with DRB1 most and HLA-C fewest.

This CDR3 region has 17 residues. The V segment lost 7 bases and the J segment 0 bases; nucleotides outside the gene matches: 8. CDR1 SGHVS and CDR2 FQNEAQ come from the germline V gene. PCR amplification relied on 60 Vbeta primers (plus 13 Jbeta primers). The repertoire was sequenced with immunoSEQ multiplex PCR; TCRdb's copy has only in-frame clones and lacks some. The repertoire consists of about 92,000 clones, with over 65% occurring once and the leading ten covering 16%. Regarding this clone: Its specificity is not known.

Sample: PBMCs. The receptor was derived from a woman younger than 35 in good health and CMV-seropositive. This chain links TRBV7-8 with TRBJ2-3; 12 nucleotides align to TRBD2. The CDR3 bases are TGTGCCAGCAAAGCTAGCGGGGGGGTGATTAGCACAGATACGCAGTATTTT. Its protein product is CASKASGGVISTDTQYF.